This entry concerns a single T cell receptor beta chain. The source of the sample is a study of response to subunit inactivated influenza vaccine. The length of the CDR3 is 14 residues. The germline V gene has CDR1 SQVTM and CDR2 ANQGSEA. V dropped 3 bases and J dropped 0 bases, with 12 bases sitting between them. One entry per CDR3 protein, called by TCRdb with MiXCR from the RT-PCR reads. The profile shows about 570,000 distinct CDR3 sequences, approximately 10% of them singletons. The sample also formed part of further work on T cells expressing NK-cell markers. From that paper: 5'RACE template switching with UMIs produced the TCR beta cDNA. Sequenced donors, eight in total, included seven who were HCMV-seropositive and one who was seronegative. The same clonotypes also predominated in the CD3+CD56-NKG2C+ fraction of a few donors.

V and J are TRBV29-1 and TRBJ2-7; D possibly corresponds to TRBD2 (6 bases). Sequenced material: PBMCs from blood, taken on the day of vaccination. The receptor was derived from a man over 45 who received an inactivated influenza vaccine. The CDR3 DNA reads TGCAGCGTTGACGGAGGGTCTCCCTCCTACGAGCAGTACTTC. Translation: CSVDGGSPSYEQYF.